These 30 T cell receptor beta chains originate from one sample sequenced in a study of shared clonotypes between healthy human individuals. Assay: immunoSEQ multiplex PCR; the TCRdb copy retains only in-frame clones and omits some. Of under 850,000 clones listed, roughly 72% are singletons. Sequencing used memory CD4+ T cells sorted from blood. The subset here: CD45RA-negative fraction. These receptors originate from a woman between 25 and 40 years old in good health.

Points on this clone: The same CDR3 arises from other DNA sequences in this sample as well. V usage is TRBV10-2 and J usage is TRBJ2-3; tentatively, D is TRBD2 (6 bases). V was trimmed by 4 bases and J by 0 bases, leaving 8 bases between them. CDR1 and CDR2 from the germline V gene are WSHSY and SAAADI. The CDR3 consists of 14 residues. CDR3 in DNA: TGCGCCAGCAGTGCTGGGGGGAGCACAGATACGCAGTATTTT. This translates into CASSAGGSTDTQYF.

This clone has just a few counts. The chain combines TRBV28 with TRBJ2-7, with D hard to call. Germline V gene sequence: CDR1 MDHEN, CDR2 SYDVKM. The CDR3 sequence is 12 residues long. Trimming took 1 base from V and 9 from J, leaving 10 bases between them. The CDR3 loop reads CASSLSNERQYF. The CDR3 nucleotides are TGTGCCAGCAGTTTATCGAACGAAAGGCAGTACTTC.

The J gene is TRBJ2-1, the V gene TRBV4-1; the D is unclear. The CDR3 runs 14 residues. Deletions cut 1 base from V and 6 bases from J, with 10 bases between. Germline CDR1 MGHRA, CDR2 YSYEKL. As DNA, the CDR3 is TGCGCCAGCAGCCAAGGGAGAGACCTCAATGAGCAGTTCTTC. This codes for CASSQGRDLNEQFF.

The V and J genes are TRBV5-4 and TRBJ2-7, with 8 bases aligning to TRBD2. There are 12 residues in the CDR3. Trimming took 0 bases from V and 8 from J; bases not matched to a gene: 1. Per the germline V gene, CDR1 is SGHNT and CDR2 is YYREEE (reference sequence). The CDR3 reads CASSLAGGKQYF. CDR3 in DNA: TGTGCCAGCAGCTTGGCGGGAGGGAAGCAGTACTTC.

CDR3 bases: TGTGCCAGCAGCTTAGTAGCGGGACAGGGTGGCACGCAGTATTTT. Protein product: CASSLVAGQGGTQYF. The rearrangement joins TRBV7-2 to TRBJ2-3; maybe TRBD1 (9 bases). V lost 1 base and J 9 bases, leaving 17 bases between the germline ends. The V gene's germline CDR1 is SGHTA and CDR2 FQGNSA. The CDR3 loop spans 15 amino acids.

This CDR3 is CASSLIAGRNQPQHF. The CDR3 DNA reads TGTGCCAGCAGTTTAATAGCAGGGCGCAATCAGCCCCAGCATTTT. This sequence joins TRBV28 and TRBJ1-5; TRBD1 is a possible D gene (5 bases). V was trimmed by 2 bases and J by 2 bases, leaving 10 bases between them. In germline, CDR1 is MDHEN, CDR2 SYDVKM. This CDR3 has 15 residues.

The chain has TRBV5-4 and TRBJ2-2; D unclear. The CDR3 covers 16 residues. The germline V gene encodes CDR1 SGHNT and CDR2 YYREEE (reference sequence). The ends were cut back, 1 base at V and 0 bases at J, with 10 bases in the middle. The CDR3 DNA follows: TGTGCCAGCAGCTTGAGGCCAGACGCGAACACCGGGGAGCTGTTTTTT. It is translated as CASSLRPDANTGELFF. Filled out from reference TRBV5-4 and TRBJ2-2, the complete variable domain reads ETGVTQSPTHLIKTRGQQVTLRCSSQSGHNTVSWYQQALGQGPQFIFQYYREEENGRGNFPPRFSGLQFPNYSSELNVNALELDDSALYLCASSLRPDANTGELFFGEGSRLTVL.

This chain links TRBV7-2 with TRBJ1-5, with D unresolved. Looked up from germline, CDR1 is SGHTA and CDR2 is FQGNSA. The CDR3 has 12 amino acids. Trimming shortened V by 4 bases and J by 8 bases, and 9 bases separated the two germline ends. In DNA form, the CDR3 reads TGTGCCAGCAGCTCTGGGGTGAAGCCCCAGCATTTT. Its protein product is CASSSGVKPQHF.

The chain joins TRBV7-6 to TRBJ2-5; TRBD1 might be the D (5 bases). Germline lookup yields CDR1 SGHVS and CDR2 FNYEAQ. The CDR3 extends over 16 amino acids. V was cut by 6 bases and J by 2 bases, with 19 bases left in between. CDR3 sequence (DNA): TGTGCCAGCAGTGACCCCAGGGTGGTGGGACAAGAGACCCAGTACTTC. This encodes CASSDPRVVGQETQYF. Variable domain in full (rest from reference TRBV7-6 and TRBJ2-5): GAGVSQSPRYKVTKRGQDVALRCDPISGHVSLYWYRQALGQGPEFLTYFNYEAQQDKSGLPNDRFSAERPEGSISTLTIQRTEQRDSAMYRCASSDPRVVGQETQYFGPGTRLLVL.

This clone was recorded only once. J is TRBJ1-2 and V is TRBV10-3; D is perhaps TRBD1 (5 bases). The CDR3 totals 15 residues. V shed 10 bases and J shed 0 bases, with 18 bases lying between them. Per germline, CDR1 ENHRY and CDR2 SYGVKD. CDR3 residues: CATRVGTASNYGYTF. The CDR3, as DNA: TGTGCCACCAGAGTTGGGACCGCATCTAACTATGGCTACACCTTC.

The genes are TRBV11-2 and TRBJ2-2, with 11 bases identical to TRBD1. This CDR3 region has 15 residues. CDR1 SGHAT and CDR2 FQNNGV come from the germline V gene. Trimming at V came to 1 base and at J to 7 bases, leaving 2 bases not matched to a gene. CDR3 amino acids: CASSLAGQGGGELFF. The CDR3 DNA reads TGTGCCAGCAGCTTAGCGGGACAGGGGGGCGGGGAGCTGTTTTTT.

The DNA of the CDR3 is TGTGCCAGCAGTTACGGAGGGCCCAGGGGCACTGAAGCTTTCTTT. Translation gives CASSYGGPRGTEAFF. This chain joins TRBV7-9 and TRBJ1-1; possibly TRBD1 for D (6 bases). The V and J ends lost 6 bases and 4 bases respectively, with 18 bases between them. CDR3 length: 15 residues. CDR1 SEHNR and CDR2 FQNEAQ come from the germline V gene (reference sequence).

There are a few counts of this clone. Additional DNA sequences in this sample encode the identical CDR3. The chain combines TRBV5-6 with TRBJ1-2; 7 bases match TRBD1. This CDR3 comprises 13 residues. Germline lookup yields CDR1 SGHDT and CDR2 YYEEEE. Trimming removed 2 bases from V and 5 bases from J; junction bases left unmatched: 3. The DNA of the CDR3 is TGTGCCAGCAGCTTTCGACAGGGATATGGCTACACCTTC. The encoded protein is CASSFRQGYGYTF.

The rearrangement joins TRBV5-1 to TRBJ2-1; 8 positions match TRBD2. From germline, CDR1 is SGHRS and CDR2 YFSETQ. This CDR3 comprises 16 residues. Unmatched junction bases numbered 11, after V lost 6 bases and J lost 3 bases. The CDR3 is CASTPGGPSGYNEQFF. The CDR3 region has the DNA TGCGCCAGCACCCCGGGAGGGCCCTCGGGCTACAATGAGCAGTTCTTC.

The V call is TRBV7-9, the J call TRBJ1-3; D is unclear. Trimming pared 3 bases from V and 4 bases from J, leaving 13 bases between. This CDR3 has 15 residues. Germline loops: CDR1 SEHNR, CDR2 FQNEAQ (reference sequence). Here the CDR3 DNA reads TGTGCCAGCAGCTTGTTTGGTACCGAAGGAAACACCATATATTTT. This gives the protein CASSLFGTEGNTIYF.

This rearrangement joins TRBV11-2 to TRBJ2-3; D remains ambiguous. V dropped 5 bases and J dropped 2 bases, with 8 bases sitting between them. The CDR3 covers 13 residues. Germline V gene sequence: CDR1 SGHAT, CDR2 FQNNGV. CDR3 nucleotides: TGTGCCAGCAGCCGGGCCGCCACAGATACGCAGTATTTT. As protein: CASSRAATDTQYF.

The chain is built from TRBV5-5 and TRBJ2-3, with 8 bases lining up with TRBD2. This CDR3 region has 16 residues. CDR1 and CDR2 (germline): SGHKS, YYEKEE (reference sequence). V dropped 4 bases and J dropped 1; count of bases not matched to a gene: 8. As DNA, the CDR3 is TGTGCCAGCAGCGGCAATAGCGGGACCCGCACAGATACGCAGTATTTT. Translated, it gives CASSGNSGTRTDTQYF.

Concerning this clone: This sequence may be a read error, since a much larger clone differs from it by one base. Other DNA sequences from this sample encode an identical CDR3 as well. V usage is TRBV2 and J usage is TRBJ2-1, with TRBD2 matching over 9 bases. Germline values: CDR1 SNHLY, CDR2 FYNNEI. The CDR3 sequence is 15 residues long. V was pared by 7 bases and J by 4 bases, with 8 bases of the junction left unmatched. The CDR3 DNA follows: TGTGCCAGCACCCTTAGCGGGAGCTCTTACAATGAGCAGTTCTTC. Translated: CASTLSGSSYNEQFF. Looking up the rest from reference TRBV2 and TRBJ2-1 gives the full variable domain: EPEVTQTPSHQVTQMGQEVILRCVPISNHLYFYWYRQILGQKVEFLVSFYNNEISEKSEIFDDQFSVERPDGSNFTLKIRSTKLEDSAMYFCASTLSGSSYNEQFFGPGTRLTVL.

The V gene is TRBV4-3, the J gene TRBJ1-2; 7 nucleotides align to TRBD1. Germline values: CDR1 LGHNA, CDR2 YSLEER. V gave up 1 base and J gave up 1 base; unmatched junction bases: 15. There are 19 residues in the CDR3. CDR3 sequence reads: CASSQGEVRGRGVNYGYTF. DNA for the CDR3: TGCGCCAGCAGCCAAGGGGAAGTGAGGGGGCGAGGGGTTAACTATGGCTACACCTTC.

J is TRBJ2-2 and V is TRBV19, with 7 bases aligning to TRBD1. The CDR3 is made up of 18 amino acids. V dropped 2 bases and J dropped 5; count of bases not matched to a gene: 14. Germline loops: CDR1 LNHDA, CDR2 SQIVND (reference sequence). The CDR3 loop reads CASSISPGQAVGTGELFF. The CDR3 nucleotides read TGTGCCAGTAGTATATCCCCAGGACAGGCCGTTGGGACCGGGGAGCTGTTTTTT.

A single count supports this clone. J is TRBJ2-7 and V is TRBV18; perhaps TRBD2 as D (5 bases). Germline CDR1 is KGHSH and CDR2 is LQKENI. This CDR3 region has 13 residues. The V gene lost 5 bases and the J gene lost 1 base, with 9 bases spanning the gap. Here the CDR3 DNA reads TGTGCCAGCTCAGGCGGGTTATCCTACGAGCAGTACTTC. The encoded protein is CASSGGLSYEQYF.

V and J are TRBV25-1 and TRBJ2-3, with TRBD2 matching 7 bases. Unmatched junction bases numbered 6, after V lost 3 bases and J lost 0 bases. In germline, CDR1 is MGHDK, CDR2 SYGVNS. The length of the CDR3 is 16 residues. CDR3: CASSDQLARSTDTQYF. The CDR3 coding sequence is TGTGCCAGCAGTGACCAACTAGCGAGAAGCACAGATACGCAGTATTTT.

This clone showed up just once. V and J are TRBV5-1 and TRBJ1-2, with 10 bases matching TRBD1. With V trimmed by 4 bases and J by 2 bases, 11 bases remained unmatched. The germline V gene encodes CDR1 SGHRS and CDR2 YFSETQ. This CDR3 region has 17 residues. The CDR3 protein is CASSTNSGTGANYGYTF. Here the CDR3 DNA reads TGCGCCAGCAGCACCAATTCCGGGACAGGGGCCAACTATGGCTACACCTTC.

Points on this clone: Additional DNA sequences in this sample encode the identical CDR3. The genes are TRBV4-1 and TRBJ1-5; D is unresolved. Trimming took off 0 bases at V and 3 bases at J, with 6 bases between the two ends. The germline CDR1 and CDR2 sequences are MGHRA and YSYEKL. This CDR3 has 14 amino acids. The CDR3 region has the DNA TGCGCCAGCAGCCAAGATAGGAACAATCAGCCCCAGCATTTT. It encodes CASSQDRNNQPQHF.

This clone has at least ten counts. CDR3 sequence: CASSKHREGSGRAYNEQFF. The CDR3 DNA is TGTGCCAGTAGTAAGCACAGGGAAGGGAGCGGGAGGGCCTACAATGAGCAGTTCTTC. The chain links TRBV19 to TRBJ2-1, with 10 bases aligning to TRBD2. The junction had 14 bases not matched to a gene; V was cut back by 4 bases and J by 2 bases. Germline loops: CDR1 LNHDA, CDR2 SQIVND (reference sequence). CDR3 length equals 19 residues.

The chain has TRBV2 and TRBJ2-5, with D possibly being TRBD2 (5 bases). The CDR3 totals 13 residues. The germline V gene has CDR1 SNHLY and CDR2 FYNNEI. The V and J ends lost 3 bases and 7 bases respectively, with 12 bases between them. CDR3 residues: CASSDGGYGTQYF. CDR3 DNA: TGTGCCAGCAGTGATGGAGGATACGGGACCCAGTACTTC.

This chain uses TRBV27 with TRBJ1-1, with TRBD1 as a possible D gene (5 bases). Germline loops: CDR1 MNHEY, CDR2 SMNVEV (reference sequence). CDR3 length: 15 amino acids. V gave up 7 bases and J gave up 1 base, with 16 bases separating them. The CDR3 spells CASNSGPGKNTEAFF. CDR3 in DNA: TGTGCCAGCAACTCAGGGCCAGGGAAGAACACTGAAGCTTTCTTT.

This chain links TRBV19 with TRBJ1-1, with D possibly being TRBD1 (5 bases). The ends were cut back, 6 bases at V and 6 bases at J, with 20 bases in the middle. CDR3 size: 15 residues. Germline-derived CDR1 and CDR2 are LNHDA and SQIVND (reference sequence). DNA for the CDR3: TGTGCCAGTAGCGCATTCCGATCCCGGGGCGCTGAAGCTTTCTTT. Translating it yields CASSAFRSRGAEAFF.

The chain has TRBV4-2 and TRBJ2-1; D might be TRBD2 (5 bases). Trimming pared 4 bases from V and 6 bases from J, leaving 16 bases between. This CDR3 region has 15 residues. Germline V gene sequence: CDR1 LGHNA, CDR2 YNFKEQ. CDR3 sequence: CASSLNSGNPNEQFF. CDR3 bases: TGTGCCAGCAGCCTAAACAGCGGTAACCCCAATGAGCAGTTCTTC.

The J gene is TRBJ1-2, the V gene TRBV6-5; D is possibly TRBD1 (5 bases). This CDR3 is 12 amino acids long. Germline values: CDR1 MNHEY, CDR2 SVGAGI. Trimming left V 5 bases short and J 8 bases short, with 12 bases between. CDR3 in amino acids: CASSLDSGGYTF. The CDR3 nucleotides are TGTGCCAGCAGTCTCGACAGTGGCGGCTACACCTTC.